The clone carrying this T cell receptor (beta chain) was found a few times. The antigen is not known. The data were obtained in a study of vaccination and CD4 T cells after COVID-19. CDR1 is MNHNS and CDR2 is SASEGT in the germline V gene. The CDR3 totals 14 residues. After removal of 3 bases from V and 7 bases from J, the junction contained 3 bases not matched to a gene. The treatment was: roughly 11-day PBMC culture with coronavirus spike peptide pools or control peptides (ViraFEST assay). Sequenced with the Oncomine TCR Beta short-read assay was DNA taken from cultured CD4+ T cells. One entry per CDR3 protein results from TCRdb running MiXCR on the PCR reads. The sample carries thousands of distinct CDR3 sequences, approximately 73% recorded once.

Sequenced input: CD4+ T cells from blood, cultured in vitro. This TCR was recovered from a human donor who had recovered from COVID-19. The chain links TRBV6-1 to TRBJ2-1, with 10 nucleotides matching TRBD2. CDR3 region: CASSDSGRYNEQFF. CDR3 bases: TGTGCCAGCAGTGATAGCGGGAGGTATAATGAGCAGTTCTTC.